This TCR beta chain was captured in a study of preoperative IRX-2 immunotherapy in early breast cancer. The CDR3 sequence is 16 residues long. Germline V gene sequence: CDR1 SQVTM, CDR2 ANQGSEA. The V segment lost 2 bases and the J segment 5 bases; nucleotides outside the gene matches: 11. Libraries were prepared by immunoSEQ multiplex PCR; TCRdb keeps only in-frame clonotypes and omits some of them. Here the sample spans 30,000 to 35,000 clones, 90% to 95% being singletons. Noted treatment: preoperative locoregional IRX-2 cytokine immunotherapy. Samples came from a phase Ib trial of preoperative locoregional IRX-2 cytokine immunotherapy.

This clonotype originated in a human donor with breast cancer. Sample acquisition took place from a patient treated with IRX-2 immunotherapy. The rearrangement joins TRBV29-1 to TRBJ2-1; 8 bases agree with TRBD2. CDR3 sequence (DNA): TGCAGCGTTGAACGGGGGGGGGTTAATGGGAACAATGAGCAGTTCTTC. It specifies CSVERGGVNGNNEQFF.